The 10 T cell receptor beta chains presented below share a single source sample, sequenced in a study of identical twins. From the 5' RACE reads, TCRdb called clonotypes with MiXCR, one entry per CDR3 protein. The sample lists about 810,000 distinct CDR3 sequences; more than 9% were seen once. The same sample was also used in a study of yellow fever vaccine responses in identical twins.

The material sequenced was PBMCs. These receptors were obtained from a young woman in good health.

This chain joins TRBV7-6 and TRBJ1-6, with D unresolved. This CDR3 contains 15 residues. Germline CDR1 SGHVS, CDR2 FNYEAQ. Between the trimmed V and J ends, which lost 1 base and 5 bases, there was a span of 9 bases. The CDR3 nucleotides are TGTGCCAGCAGCTTAGGATTCAGAAATAATTCACCCCTCCACTTT. As protein: CASSLGFRNNSPLHF. Together with reference TRBV7-6 and TRBJ1-6, the CDR3 gives the full variable domain: GAGVSQSPRYKVTKRGQDVALRCDPISGHVSLYWYRQALGQGPEFLTYFNYEAQQDKSGLPNDRFSAERPEGSISTLTIQRTEQRDSAMYRCASSLGFRNNSPLHFGNGTRLTVT.

This clonotype was recorded a few times. V usage is TRBV9 and J usage is TRBJ2-4; no clear D gene. Germline-derived CDR1 and CDR2 are SGDLS and YYNGEE. V was trimmed by 3 bases and J by 0 bases, leaving 10 bases between them. The CDR3 has 15 residues. CDR3 nucleotide sequence: TGTGCCAGCAGCGCTGAACCCGGAGCCAAAAACATTCAGTACTTC. It encodes CASSAEPGAKNIQYF. Full variable domain (missing parts from reference TRBV9 and TRBJ2-4): DSGVTQTPKHLITATGQRVTLRCSPRSGDLSVYWYQQSLDQGLQFLIQYYNGEERAKGNILERFSAQQFPDLHSELNLSSLELGDSALYFCASSAEPGAKNIQYFGAGTRLSVL.

The chain combines TRBV5-1 with TRBJ2-3, with D unclear. V lost 1 base to trimming and J lost 0 bases, with 9 bases between them. CDR3 length equals 15 residues. Germline-derived CDR1 and CDR2 are SGHRS and YFSETQ. The CDR3 loop is CASSLRPQSTDTQYF. The CDR3 DNA reads as TGCGCCAGCAGCTTGAGGCCTCAAAGCACAGATACGCAGTATTTT. Complete variable domain (other parts from reference TRBV5-1 and TRBJ2-3): KAGVTQTPRYLIKTRGQQVTLSCSPISGHRSVSWYQQTPGQGLQFLFEYFSETQRNKGNFPGRFSGRQFSNSRSEMNVSTLELGDSALYLCASSLRPQSTDTQYFGPGTRLTVL.

V is TRBV12-3 or TRBV12-4 and J is TRBJ2-7, with D hard to call. This CDR3 contains 15 residues. Deletions cut 1 base from V and 3 bases from J, with 13 bases between. The CDR3 nucleotides read TGTGCCAGCAGTTTAGGATGGGCAGCTGACTACGAGCAGTACTTC. Amino acid sequence: CASSLGWAADYEQYF.

This clonotype was counted a few times. The rearrangement links TRBV27 to TRBJ1-6, with TRBD1 matching 11 bases. The V gene end was trimmed by 7 bases and the J gene end by 15 bases; junction bases not matched to a gene: 8. Germline CDR1 and CDR2: MNHEY and SMNVEV (reference sequence). The CDR3 length is 13 residues. CDR3 sequence reads: CASTGTGGSLLHF. The CDR3 DNA follows: TGTGCCAGCACCGGGACAGGGGGTTCGCTCCTCCACTTT.

This clonotype came up a few times. This chain links TRBV20-1 with TRBJ2-7; D may match TRBD1 or TRBD2 (5 bases each). V shed 6 bases and J shed 5 bases, with 23 bases lying between them. Germline lookup yields CDR1 DFQATT and CDR2 SNEGSKA (reference sequence). The CDR3 is 15 amino acids. The CDR3 protein is CSATSMVGVPHEQYV. The CDR3 nucleotides are TGCAGTGCGACCTCGATGGTGGGGGTTCCGCACGAGCAGTACGTC.

V is TRBV5-6 and J is TRBJ2-1, with a possible D match to TRBD2 (6 bases). CDR1 is SGHDT, CDR2 YYEEEE, per germline. With 5 bases removed from V and 1 base from J, the gap between germline ends came to 16 bases. The CDR3 length is 16 residues. The CDR3 DNA reads as TGTGCCAGCAGGGGGGGAGCGTACTTGTCCTACAATGAGCAGTTCTTC. This translates into CASRGGAYLSYNEQFF.

The rearrangement links TRBV5-1 to TRBJ1-4, with D tentatively TRBD1 (5 bases). Trimming took 4 bases from V and 4 from J, leaving 14 bases between them. CDR3 size: 15 residues. Looked up from germline, CDR1 is SGHRS and CDR2 is YFSETQ. The CDR3 DNA follows: TGCGCCAGCAGCCCCCAGGGCTTCGATAATGAAAAACTGTTTTTT. It translates to CASSPQGFDNEKLFF.

This clonotype was observed a few times. The chain carries TRBV11-2 and TRBJ2-1; 9 bases agree with TRBD2. The CDR3 extends over 15 amino acids. In germline, CDR1 is SGHAT, CDR2 FQNNGV. Germline trimming cut 3 bases from V and 6 bases from J; bases unmatched to any gene: 6. CDR3 coding DNA: TGTGCCAGCAGCTTTAGGACTAGCGAGACCAATGAGCAGTTCTTC. Protein sequence: CASSFRTSETNEQFF. Supplemented by reference TRBV11-2 and TRBJ2-1, the full variable domain reads EAGVAQSPRYKIIEKRQSVAFWCNPISGHATLYWYQQILGQGPKLLIQFQNNGVVDDSQLPKDRFSAERLKGVDSTLKIQPAKLEDSAVYLCASSFRTSETNEQFFGPGTRLTVL.

This clonotype was found a few times. The chain joins TRBV4-1 to TRBJ2-1; 9 bases align to TRBD2. V shed 0 bases and J 4 bases; nucleotides not matched to a gene: 4. Germline V gives CDR1 MGHRA, CDR2 YSYEKL. The CDR3 has 16 amino acids. The CDR3 sequence: CASSQDASGTYNEQFF. CDR3 nucleotide sequence: TGCGCCAGCAGCCAAGACGCTAGCGGGACATACAATGAGCAGTTCTTC.